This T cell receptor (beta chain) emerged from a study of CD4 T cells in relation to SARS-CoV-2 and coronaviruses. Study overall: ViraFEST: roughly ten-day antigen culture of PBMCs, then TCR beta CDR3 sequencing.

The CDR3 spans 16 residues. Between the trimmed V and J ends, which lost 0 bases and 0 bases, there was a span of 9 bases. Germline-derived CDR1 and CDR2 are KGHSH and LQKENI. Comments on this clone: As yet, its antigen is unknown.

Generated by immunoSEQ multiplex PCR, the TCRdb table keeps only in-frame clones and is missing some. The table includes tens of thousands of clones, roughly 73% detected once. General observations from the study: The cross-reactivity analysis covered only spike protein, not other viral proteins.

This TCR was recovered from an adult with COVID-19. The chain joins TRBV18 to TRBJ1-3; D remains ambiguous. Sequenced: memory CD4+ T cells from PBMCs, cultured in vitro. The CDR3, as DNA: TGTGCCAGCTCACCACCTCTTCCGTACTCTGGAAACACCATATATTTT. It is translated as CASSPPLPYSGNTIYF.